This is a list of T cell receptor beta chains from one sample in a study of shared clonotypes between healthy human individuals. The method was immunoSEQ multiplex PCR; TCRdb's version includes in-frame clones alone and lacks a portion of them. Of roughly 1 million clones in the sample, about 75% were seen once. Specimen: memory CD4+ T cells sorted from blood. Receptors were obtained from a man between 18 and 29 years old in good health. The CDR3 runs from the conserved cysteine through the conserved F or W. Fields, in order: clone size, D gene, J gene, V gene, CDR3 protein, CDR3 DNA. D genes are given only for firm matches. The size entry is marked missing in some rows and otherwise reads once, few, many or a size class.

>once|NA|TRBJ1-1|TRBV2
CASSVLGGNTEAFF
TGTGCCAGCAGTGTCCTGGGGGGAAACACTGAAGCTTTCTTT
>NA|TRBD1|TRBJ1-2|TRBV19
CASTDREVVGYTF
TGTGCCAGTACCGACAGGGAAGTGGTTGGCTACACCTTC
>NA|TRBD1|TRBJ1-2|TRBV5-1
CASRTTGGEGYTF
TGCGCCAGCAGAACTACAGGGGGAGAGGGCTACACCTTC
>NA|NA|TRBJ1-3|TRBV5-4
CASSLSGNAGNTIYF
TGTGCCAGCAGCTTGAGTGGGAATGCTGGAAACACCATATATTTT
>few|NA|TRBJ2-2|TRBV14
CASSQVDHRELFF
TGTGCCAGCAGCCAAGTTGATCACAGGGAGCTGTTTTTT
>NA|TRBD2|TRBJ2-5|TRBV30
CAWSVSSGRRRGEQYF
TGTGCCTGGAGTGTCTCTAGCGGGAGACGCCGGGGGGAGCAGTACTTC
>NA|NA|TRBJ1-4|TRBV6-5
CASSYSGSGGEKLFF
TGTGCCAGCAGTTACTCCGGGTCAGGAGGTGAAAAACTGTTTTTT
>NA|NA|TRBJ2-6|TRBV7-9
CACGWTASGANVLTF
TGTGCCTGTGGCTGGACCGCTTCTGGGGCCAACGTCCTGACTTTC
>NA|TRBD1|TRBJ2-1|TRBV5-1
CASSRGQGNNEQFF
TGCGCCAGCAGCCGTGGACAGGGGAATAATGAGCAGTTCTTC
>NA|TRBD1|TRBJ2-5|TRBV10-1
CASSLDRVKETQYF
TGCGCCAGCAGCCTAGACAGGGTTAAAGAGACCCAGTACTTC
>few|TRBD1|TRBJ1-5|TRBV5-1
CASRTGTGAHQPQHF
TGCGCCAGCAGAACCGGGACAGGGGCCCATCAGCCCCAGCATTTT
>NA|TRBD2|TRBJ2-5|TRBV5-1
CASSLVASGAQETQYF
TGCGCCAGCAGCTTAGTAGCTAGCGGGGCCCAAGAGACCCAGTACTTC
>NA|NA|TRBJ2-7|TRBV7-9
CASSPGSPKEQYF
TGTGCCAGCAGCCCGGGGTCGCCTAAGGAGCAGTACTTC
>many|NA|TRBJ2-7|TRBV7-6
CASSLGAGYEQYF
TGTGCCAGCAGCTTAGGGGCGGGGTACGAGCAGTACTTC
>once|NA|TRBJ2-5|TRBV19
CASSPLAGGKETQYF
TGTGCCAGTAGTCCTTTGGCAGGGGGGAAAGAGACCCAGTACTTC
>NA|NA|TRBJ2-5|TRBV20-1
CSATQETQYF
TGCAGTGCCACACAAGAGACCCAGTACTTC
>once|TRBD2|TRBJ2-1|TRBV10-3
CAISRTSGGALVWEQFF
TGTGCCATCAGCAGGACTAGCGGGGGGGCTCTTGTATGGGAGCAGTTCTTC
>NA|NA|TRBJ2-5|TRBV5-1
CASSLRAGPEETQYF
TGCGCCAGCAGCTTGAGGGCAGGCCCAGAAGAGACCCAGTACTTC